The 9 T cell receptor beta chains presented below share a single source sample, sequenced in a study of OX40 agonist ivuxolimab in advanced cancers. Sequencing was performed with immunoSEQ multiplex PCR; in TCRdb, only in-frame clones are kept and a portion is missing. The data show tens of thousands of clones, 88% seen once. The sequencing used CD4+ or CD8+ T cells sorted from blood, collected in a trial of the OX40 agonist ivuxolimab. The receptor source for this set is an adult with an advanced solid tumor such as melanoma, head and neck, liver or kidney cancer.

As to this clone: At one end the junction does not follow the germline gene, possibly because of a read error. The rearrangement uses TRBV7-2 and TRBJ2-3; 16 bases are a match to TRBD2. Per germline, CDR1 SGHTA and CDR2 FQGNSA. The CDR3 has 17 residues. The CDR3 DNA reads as TGTGCCAGCAGCCTAGCAGGGACTAGCGGGAGGGTGAGGTTGCAGTATTTT. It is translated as CASSLAGTSGRVRLQYF.

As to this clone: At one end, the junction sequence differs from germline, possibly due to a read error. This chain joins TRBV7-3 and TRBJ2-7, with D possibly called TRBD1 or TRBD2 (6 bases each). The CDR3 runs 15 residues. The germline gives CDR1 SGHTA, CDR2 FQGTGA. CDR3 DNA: TGTGCCAGCAGCTTCTCCGGGGGCCCCTCCCACGAGCAGTACTTC. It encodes CASSFSGGPSHEQYF.

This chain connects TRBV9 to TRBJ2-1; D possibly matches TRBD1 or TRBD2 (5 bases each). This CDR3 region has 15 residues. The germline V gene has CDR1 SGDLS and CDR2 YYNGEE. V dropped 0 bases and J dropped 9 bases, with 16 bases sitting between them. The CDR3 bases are TGTGCCAGCAGCGTAGATGGGGCTAGCAGCGGTGAGCAGTTCTTC. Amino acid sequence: CASSVDGASSGEQFF.

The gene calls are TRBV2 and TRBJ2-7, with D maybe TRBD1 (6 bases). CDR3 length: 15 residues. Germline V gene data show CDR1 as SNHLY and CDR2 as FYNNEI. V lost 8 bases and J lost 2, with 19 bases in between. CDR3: CASHSQGTTAYEQYF. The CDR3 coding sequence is TGTGCCAGCCATTCTCAGGGGACCACGGCCTACGAGCAGTACTTC. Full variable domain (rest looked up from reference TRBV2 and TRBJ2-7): EPEVTQTPSHQVTQMGQEVILRCVPISNHLYFYWYRQILGQKVEFLVSFYNNEISEKSEIFDDQFSVERPDGSNFTLKIRSTKLEDSAMYFCASHSQGTTAYEQYFGPGTRLTVT.

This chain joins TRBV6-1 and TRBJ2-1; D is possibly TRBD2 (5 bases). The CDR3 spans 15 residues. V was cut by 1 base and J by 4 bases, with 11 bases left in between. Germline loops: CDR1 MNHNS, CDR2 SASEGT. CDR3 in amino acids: CASSEGGSRYNEQFF. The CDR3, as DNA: TGTGCCAGCAGTGAAGGCGGGTCGCGATACAATGAGCAGTTCTTC.

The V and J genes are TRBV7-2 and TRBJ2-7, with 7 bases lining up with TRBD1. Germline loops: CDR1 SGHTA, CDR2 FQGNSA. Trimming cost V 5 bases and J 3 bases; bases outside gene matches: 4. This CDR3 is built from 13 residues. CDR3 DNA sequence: TGTGCCAGCAGCCCCGGGACAGACTACGAGCAGTACTTC. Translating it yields CASSPGTDYEQYF. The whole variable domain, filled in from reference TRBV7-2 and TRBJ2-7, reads GAGVSQSPSNKVTEKGKDVELRCDPISGHTALYWYRQSLGQGLEFLIYFQGNSAPDKSGLPSDRFSAERTGGSVSTLTIQRTQQEDSAVYLCASSPGTDYEQYFGPGTRLTVT.

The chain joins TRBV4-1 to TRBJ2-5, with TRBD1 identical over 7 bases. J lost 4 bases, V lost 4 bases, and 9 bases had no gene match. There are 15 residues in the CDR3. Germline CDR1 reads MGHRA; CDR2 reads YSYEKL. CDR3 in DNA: TGCGCCAGCAGCCCCTCTCCGACAGGGCGAGAGACCCAGTACTTC. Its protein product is CASSPSPTGRETQYF.

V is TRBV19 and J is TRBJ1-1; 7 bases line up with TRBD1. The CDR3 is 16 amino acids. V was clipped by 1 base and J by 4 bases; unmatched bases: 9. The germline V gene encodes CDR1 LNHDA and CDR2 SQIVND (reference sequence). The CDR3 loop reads CASSIVRGTDRTEAFF. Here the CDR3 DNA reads TGTGCCAGTAGTATAGTTCGGGGGACAGACCGCACTGAAGCTTTCTTT.

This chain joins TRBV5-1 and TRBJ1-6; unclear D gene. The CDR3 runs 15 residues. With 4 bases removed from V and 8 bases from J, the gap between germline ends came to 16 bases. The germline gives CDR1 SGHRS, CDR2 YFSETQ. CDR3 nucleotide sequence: TGCGCCAGCAGCCGCCGGCCAGGCACAGATTCACCCCTCCACTTT. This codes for CASSRRPGTDSPLHF.